This entry is about one TCR beta chain. These data belong to a study of blood T cell repertoires in COVID-19. About the research overall: PBMCs, B-cell-depleted T cells, or T cells were the source of the cDNA or gDNA that made up the material.

Authors' data handling: Estimation of nucleated cell counts was performed using reference gene primer amplification. The table came from immunoSEQ multiplex PCR; TCRdb's copy has only in-frame clones and leaves some out. D and trimming were read from the DNA, whereas the V and J calls and clone size are those reported in that table. The table records about 130,000 clones, about 86% of them present only once. Germline V gene data show CDR1 as SGDLS and CDR2 as YYNGEE. V shed 4 bases, J shed 2 bases, and the junction held 16 bases outside the gene matches. CDR3 size: 19 residues. The TCR originated in an elderly woman with acute or convalescent COVID-19. Input material: peripheral blood. The chain is built from TRBV9 and TRBJ2-3; 10 bases match TRBD1. The CDR3 nucleotides are TGTGCCAGCAGCAGAACGACAGGGGGCGCATCCCTTTCCACAGATACGCAGTATTTT. The encoded protein is CASSRTTGGASLSTDTQYF. The whole variable domain, filled in from reference TRBV9 and TRBJ2-3, reads DSGVTQTPKHLITATGQRVTLRCSPRSGDLSVYWYQQSLDQGLQFLIQYYNGEERAKGNILERFSAQQFPDLHSELNLSSLELGDSALYFCASSRTTGGASLSTDTQYFGPGTRLTVL.